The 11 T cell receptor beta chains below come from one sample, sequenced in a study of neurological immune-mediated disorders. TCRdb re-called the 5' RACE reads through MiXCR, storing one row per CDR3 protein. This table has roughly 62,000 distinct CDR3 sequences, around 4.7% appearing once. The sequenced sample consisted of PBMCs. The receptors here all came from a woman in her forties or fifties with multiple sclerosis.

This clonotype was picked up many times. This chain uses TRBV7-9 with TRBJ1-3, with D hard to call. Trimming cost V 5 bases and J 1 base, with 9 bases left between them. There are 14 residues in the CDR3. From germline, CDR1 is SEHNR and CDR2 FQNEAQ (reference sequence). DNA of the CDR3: TGTGCCAGCAGCCCGATCCTATCTGGAAACACCATATATTTT. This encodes CASSPILSGNTIYF.

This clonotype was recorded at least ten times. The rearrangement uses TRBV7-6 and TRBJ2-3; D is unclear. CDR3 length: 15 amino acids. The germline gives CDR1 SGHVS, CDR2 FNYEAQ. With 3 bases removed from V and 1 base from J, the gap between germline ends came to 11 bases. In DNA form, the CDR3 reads TGTGCCAGCAGCTTTGAAGGGTCAGGCACAGATACGCAGTATTTT. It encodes CASSFEGSGTDTQYF. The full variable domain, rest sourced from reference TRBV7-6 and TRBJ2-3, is GAGVSQSPRYKVTKRGQDVALRCDPISGHVSLYWYRQALGQGPEFLTYFNYEAQQDKSGLPNDRFSAERPEGSISTLTIQRTEQRDSAMYRCASSFEGSGTDTQYFGPGTRLTVL.

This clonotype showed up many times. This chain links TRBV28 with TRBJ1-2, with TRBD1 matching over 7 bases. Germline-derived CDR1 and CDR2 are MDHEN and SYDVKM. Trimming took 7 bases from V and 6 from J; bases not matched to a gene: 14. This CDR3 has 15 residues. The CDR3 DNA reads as TGTGCCAGCATAAACGAGGGGGCGGAAGCGGATGGCTACACCTTC. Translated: CASINEGAEADGYTF.

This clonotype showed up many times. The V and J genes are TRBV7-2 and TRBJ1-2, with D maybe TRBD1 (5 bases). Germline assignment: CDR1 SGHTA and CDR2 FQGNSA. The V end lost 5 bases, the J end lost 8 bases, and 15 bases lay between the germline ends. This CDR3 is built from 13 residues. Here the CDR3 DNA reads TGTGCCAGCAGCCCTGACAGAGAACACGGCTACACCTTC. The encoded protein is CASSPDREHGYTF.

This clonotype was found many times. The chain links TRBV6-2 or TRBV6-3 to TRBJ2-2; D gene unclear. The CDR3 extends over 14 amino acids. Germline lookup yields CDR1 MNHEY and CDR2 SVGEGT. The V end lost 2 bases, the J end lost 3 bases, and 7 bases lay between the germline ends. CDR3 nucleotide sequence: TGTGCCAGCAGTTACAGTCGGGACACCGGGGAGCTGTTTTTT. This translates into CASSYSRDTGELFF.

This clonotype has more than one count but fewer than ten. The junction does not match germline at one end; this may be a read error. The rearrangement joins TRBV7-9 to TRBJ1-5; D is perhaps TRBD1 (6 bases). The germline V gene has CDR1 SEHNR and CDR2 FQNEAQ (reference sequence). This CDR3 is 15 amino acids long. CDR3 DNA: TGTGCCAGCAGCGATTACAGGGCGGCCAATCAGCCCCAGAATTTT. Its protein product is CASSDYRAANQPQNF. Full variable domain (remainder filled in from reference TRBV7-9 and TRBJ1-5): DTGVSQNPRHKITKRGQNVTFRCDPISEHNRLYWYRQTLGQGPEFLTYFQNEAQLEKSRLLSDRFSAERPKGSFSTLEIQRTEQGDSAMYLCASSDYRAANQPQNFGDGTRLSIL.

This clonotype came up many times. This CDR3 reads CASGQNTGELFF. The DNA of the CDR3 is TGTGCCTCAGGGCAAAACACCGGGGAGCTGTTTTTT. The chain is built from TRBV4-2 and TRBJ2-2, with a weak D call TRBD1 (5 bases). Trimming shortened V by 11 bases and J by 2 bases, and 9 bases separated the two germline ends. CDR1 is LGHNA and CDR2 is YNFKEQ in the germline V gene. The CDR3 sequence is 12 residues long.

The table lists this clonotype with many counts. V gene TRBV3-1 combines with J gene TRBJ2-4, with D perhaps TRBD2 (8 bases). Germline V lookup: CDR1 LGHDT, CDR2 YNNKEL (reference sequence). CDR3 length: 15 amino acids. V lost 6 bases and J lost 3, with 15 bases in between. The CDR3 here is CASSREGAGKNIQYF. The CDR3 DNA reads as TGTGCCAGCAGTCGGGAGGGGGCAGGCAAAAACATTCAGTACTTC.

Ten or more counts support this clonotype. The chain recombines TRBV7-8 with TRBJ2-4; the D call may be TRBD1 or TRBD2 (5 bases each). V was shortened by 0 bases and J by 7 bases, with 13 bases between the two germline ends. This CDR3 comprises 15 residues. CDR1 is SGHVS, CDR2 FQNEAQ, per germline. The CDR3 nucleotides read TGTGCCAGCAGCTTAGCGGGCAGGGAGTCGAACATTCAGTACTTC. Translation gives CASSLAGRESNIQYF.

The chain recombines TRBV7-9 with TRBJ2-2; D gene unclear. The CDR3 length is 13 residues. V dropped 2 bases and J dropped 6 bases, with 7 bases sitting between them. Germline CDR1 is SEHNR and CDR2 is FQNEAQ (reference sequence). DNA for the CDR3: TGTGCCAGCAGCTTATTTGTTTCCGGGGAGCTGTTTTTT. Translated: CASSLFVSGELFF.

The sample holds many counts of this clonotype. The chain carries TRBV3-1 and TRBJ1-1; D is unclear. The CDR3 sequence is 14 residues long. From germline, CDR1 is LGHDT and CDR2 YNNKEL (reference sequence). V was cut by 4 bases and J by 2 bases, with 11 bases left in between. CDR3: CASSLRSYNTEAFF. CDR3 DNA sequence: TGTGCCAGCAGCCTCCGATCGTATAACACTGAAGCTTTCTTT.